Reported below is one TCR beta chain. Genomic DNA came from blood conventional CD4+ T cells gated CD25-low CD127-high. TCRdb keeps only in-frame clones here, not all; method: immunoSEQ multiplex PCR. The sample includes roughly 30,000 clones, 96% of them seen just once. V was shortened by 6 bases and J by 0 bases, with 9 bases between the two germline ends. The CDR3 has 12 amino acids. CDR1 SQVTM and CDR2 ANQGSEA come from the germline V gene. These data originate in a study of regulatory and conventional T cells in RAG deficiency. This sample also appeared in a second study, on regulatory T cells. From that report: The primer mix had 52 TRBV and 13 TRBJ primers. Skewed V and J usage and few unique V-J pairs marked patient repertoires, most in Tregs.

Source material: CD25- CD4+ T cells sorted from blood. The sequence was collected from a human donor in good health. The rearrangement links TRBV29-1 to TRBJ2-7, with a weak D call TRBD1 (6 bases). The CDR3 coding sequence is TGCAGCGTCCGACAGGCCTCCTACGAGCAGTACTTC. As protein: CSVRQASYEQYF.